Listed here are 8 T cell receptor beta chains from one sample, sequenced in a study of control samples from healthy donors and cancer patients. Assay: immunoSEQ multiplex PCR; the TCRdb copy retains only in-frame clones and omits some. The table records around 80,000 clones, 94% of them present only once. Material for sequencing was blood. These receptors all come from a woman in her 30s in good health.

The V and J genes are TRBV29-1 and TRBJ2-5, with 8 bases lining up with TRBD1. This CDR3 has 18 residues. Germline lookup yields CDR1 SQVTM and CDR2 ANQGSEA. Losses at the gene ends were 0 bases for V and 4 bases for J; bases not matched to a gene: 16. DNA for the CDR3: TGCAGCGTTGAAGATCGGTTGGGCAGGGGGCGGATAGGAGAGACCCAGTACTTC. It codes for CSVEDRLGRGRIGETQYF.

This sequence joins TRBV9 and TRBJ2-3, with D maybe TRBD2 (6 bases). This CDR3 comprises 16 residues. Trimming stripped 4 bases from V and 8 bases from J, with 23 bases between. The V gene's germline CDR1 is SGDLS and CDR2 YYNGEE. CDR3 sequence reads: CASSQSLGFGGGTQYF. In nucleotides, the CDR3 is TGTGCCAGCAGCCAGTCGCTTGGGTTCGGGGGTGGTACGCAGTATTTT.

The chain joins TRBV25-1 to TRBJ2-1; 9 bases agree with TRBD2. The J segment lost 1 base and the V segment lost 8 bases, leaving 9 bases of the junction unmatched. The CDR3 runs 16 residues. Germline V gives CDR1 MGHDK, CDR2 SYGVNS. The DNA of the CDR3 is TGTGCCAGCTTAACTAGCGGGCGAATTTCCTACAATGAGCAGTTCTTC. This codes for CASLTSGRISYNEQFF. Based on the CDR3 plus reference TRBV25-1 and TRBJ2-1, the full variable domain is EADIYQTPRYLVIGTGKKITLECSQTMGHDKMYWYQQDPGMELHLIHYSYGVNSTEKGDLSSESTVSRIRTEHFPLTLESARPSHTSQYLCASLTSGRISYNEQFFGPGTRLTVL.

This clone has more than one count but fewer than ten. The chain joins TRBV28 to TRBJ1-4; possibly TRBD1 for D (5 bases). Deletions cut 5 bases from V and 5 bases from J, with 12 bases between. Per the germline V gene, CDR1 is MDHEN and CDR2 is SYDVKM. The CDR3 loop spans 14 amino acids. CDR3 region: CASSPGGFNEKLFF. The DNA of the CDR3 is TGTGCCAGCAGTCCCGGGGGGTTCAATGAAAAACTGTTTTTT.

The chain recombines TRBV10-3 with TRBJ1-4; 7 bases are a match to TRBD1. From germline, CDR1 is ENHRY and CDR2 SYGVKD. The CDR3 length is 15 residues. J gave up 2 bases and V 10 bases, and 10 bases lay outside the gene matches. The CDR3, as DNA: TGTGCCACCCGACAGGGTGGGGAGACTAATGAAAAACTGTTTTTT. Its translation: CATRQGGETNEKLFF.

The chain joins TRBV5-8 to TRBJ1-5; TRBD1 matches at 9 bases. Germline CDR1 and CDR2: SGHTS and YDEGEE. CDR3 length: 15 amino acids. With V trimmed by 4 bases and J by 6 bases, 8 bases remained unmatched. The CDR3 DNA follows: TGTGCCAGCAGCGGGGGGACAGGGTCGGGTCAGCCCCAGCATTTT. Protein: CASSGGTGSGQPQHF.

CDR3 DNA sequence: TGTGCCAGCAGCGCCGGACAGGGCCTCGAAAAACTGTTTTTT. It is translated as CASSAGQGLEKLFF. The V call is TRBV5-8, the J call TRBJ1-4; 8 bases line up with TRBD1. Germline lookup yields CDR1 SGHTS and CDR2 YDEGEE. The trim removed 4 bases at V and 8 bases at J, leaving 7 bases unmatched. This CDR3 spans 14 amino acids.

This clone has only a few counts. The chain combines TRBV2 with TRBJ1-1; no clear D. The CDR3 is 13 amino acids. Trimming stripped 3 bases from V and 4 bases from J, with 9 bases between. Germline CDR1 and CDR2: SNHLY and FYNNEI. The chain's CDR3 is CASSENWGTEAFF. Here the CDR3 DNA reads TGTGCCAGCAGTGAGAATTGGGGCACTGAAGCTTTCTTT. The full variable domain, completed using reference TRBV2 and TRBJ1-1, is EPEVTQTPSHQVTQMGQEVILRCVPISNHLYFYWYRQILGQKVEFLVSFYNNEISEKSEIFDDQFSVERPDGSNFTLKIRSTKLEDSAMYFCASSENWGTEAFFGQGTRLTVV.